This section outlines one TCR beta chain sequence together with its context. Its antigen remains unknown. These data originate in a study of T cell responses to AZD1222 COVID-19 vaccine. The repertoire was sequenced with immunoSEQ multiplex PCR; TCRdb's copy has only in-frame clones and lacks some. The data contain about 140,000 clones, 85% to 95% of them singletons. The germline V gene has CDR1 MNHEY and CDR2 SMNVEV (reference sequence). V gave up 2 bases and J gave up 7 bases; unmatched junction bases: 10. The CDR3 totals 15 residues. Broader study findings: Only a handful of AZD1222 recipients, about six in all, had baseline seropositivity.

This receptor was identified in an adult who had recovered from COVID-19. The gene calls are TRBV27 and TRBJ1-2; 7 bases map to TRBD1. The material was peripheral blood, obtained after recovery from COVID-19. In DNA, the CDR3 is TGTGCCAGCAGTTTAAGAGAGACAGGGTCGGGTGGCTACACCTTC. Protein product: CASSLRETGSGGYTF.